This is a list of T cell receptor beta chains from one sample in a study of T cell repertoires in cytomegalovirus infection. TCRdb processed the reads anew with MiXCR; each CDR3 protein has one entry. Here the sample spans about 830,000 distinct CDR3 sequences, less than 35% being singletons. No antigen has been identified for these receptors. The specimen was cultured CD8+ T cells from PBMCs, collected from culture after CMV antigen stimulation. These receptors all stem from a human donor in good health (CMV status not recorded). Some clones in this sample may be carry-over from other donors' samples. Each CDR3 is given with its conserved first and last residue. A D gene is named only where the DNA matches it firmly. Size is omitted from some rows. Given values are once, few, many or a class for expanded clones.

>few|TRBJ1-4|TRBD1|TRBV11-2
TGTGCCAGCAGCCCCGGGACAGCCAGAAGGGAAAAACTGTTTTTT
CASSPGTARREKLFF
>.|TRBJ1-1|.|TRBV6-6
TGTGCCAGCACCCTTGGGGGCTCCACTGAAGCTTTCTTT
CASTLGGSTEAFF
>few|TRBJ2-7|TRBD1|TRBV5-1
TGCGCCAGCAGCGGTTACAGGGGATCCTACGAGCAGTACTTC
CASSGYRGSYEQYF
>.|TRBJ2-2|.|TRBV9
TGTGCCAGCAGCCGGGTTCCCGGGGAGCTGTTTTTT
CASSRVPGELFF
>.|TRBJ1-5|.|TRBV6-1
TGTGCCAGCAGTTCCCCGGGGGCGAATCAGCCCCAGCATTTT
CASSSPGANQPQHF
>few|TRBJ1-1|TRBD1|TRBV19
TGTGCCAGTAGTAAACCGGGACAGGGACTGAACACTGAAGCTTTCTTT
CASSKPGQGLNTEAFF
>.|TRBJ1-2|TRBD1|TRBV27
TGTGCCACACAGGGGTACTATGGCTACACCTTC
CATQGYYGYTF
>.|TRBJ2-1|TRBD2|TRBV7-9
TGTGCCAGCAGCTCCGGGCGGGAGAGCTCCTACAATGAGCAGTTCTTC
CASSSGRESSYNEQFF
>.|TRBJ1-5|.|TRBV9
TGTGCCAGCAGCGTAGGAGACCGCAATCAGCCCCAGCATTTT
CASSVGDRNQPQHF
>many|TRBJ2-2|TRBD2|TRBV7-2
TGTGCCAGCAGCTTTGGACTAGCGGGGTGGGAGCTGTTTTTT
CASSFGLAGWELFF
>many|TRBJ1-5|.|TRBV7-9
TGTGCCAGCAGCTTACACCCACGAGGCGGCAATCAGCCCCAGCATTTT
CASSLHPRGGNQPQHF
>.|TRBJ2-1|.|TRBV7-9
TGTGCCAGCAGCCCGACGGGACAACGGTGGGGTAATGAGCAGTTCTTC
CASSPTGQRWGNEQFF
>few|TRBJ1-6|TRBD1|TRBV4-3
TGCGCCAGCAGCCAAGCTACGGACAGGGGTAATTCACCCCTCCACTTT
CASSQATDRGNSPLHF
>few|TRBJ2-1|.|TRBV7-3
TGTGCCAGCAGCTGGGGGGCGGGCGCCGCATCAAGTGAGCAGTTCTTC
CASSWGAGAASSEQFF
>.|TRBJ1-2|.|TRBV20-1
TGCAGTGCTAGTGGGGACGGAGTCTATGGCTACACCTTC
CSASGDGVYGYTF
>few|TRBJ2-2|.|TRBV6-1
TGTGCCAGCAGTGAATTAGGGGGGGCGGTCACCGGGGAGCTGTTTTTT
CASSELGGAVTGELFF
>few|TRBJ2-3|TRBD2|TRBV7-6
TGTGCCAGCAGCCCTCGTAGCGGGGGGGCAACGGATACGCAGTATTTT
CASSPRSGGATDTQYF
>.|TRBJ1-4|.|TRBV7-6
TGTGCCAGCAGCTTAGTACTTGGGAGGATGGGGGCGCCTGGTGAAAAACTGTTTTTT
CASSLVLGRMGAPGEKLFF
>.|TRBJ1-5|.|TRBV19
TGTGCCAGTAGTCCTCACCGGGGGACTAATAGCAATCAGCCCCAGCATTTT
CASSPHRGTNSNQPQHF
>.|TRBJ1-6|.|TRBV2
TGTGCCAGCAGTGAATGGAACAGGGTATTTGGTTCACCCCTCCACTTT
CASSEWNRVFGSPLHF
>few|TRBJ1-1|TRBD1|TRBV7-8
TGTGCCAGCAGCTTACCGGGAGGGACAGGACAAATAGGCTCTGAAGCTTTCTTT
CASSLPGGTGQIGSEAFF
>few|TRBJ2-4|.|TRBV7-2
TGTGCCAGCAGCAGCCCCGGAGGGATTCTAGCCAAAAACATTCAGTACTTC
CASSSPGGILAKNIQYF
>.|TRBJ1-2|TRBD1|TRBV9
TGTGCCAGCAGCCACGGAAGACAGGGTATCTATGGCTACACCTTC
CASSHGRQGIYGYTF
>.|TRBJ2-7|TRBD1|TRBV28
TGTGCCAGCAGTTTGGTGACAGGGTCTCGCTACGAGCAGTACTTC
CASSLVTGSRYEQYF
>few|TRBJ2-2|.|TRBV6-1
TGTGCCAGCAGCTGGACAGCCGCGGGGAACACCGGGGAGCTGTTTTTT
CASSWTAAGNTGELFF
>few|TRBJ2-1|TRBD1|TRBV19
TGTGCCAGTAGTATAGATCCACCCGGGACAGCCGCTTACAATGAGCAGTTCTTC
CASSIDPPGTAAYNEQFF